This section outlines one TCR beta chain sequence together with its context. The target of this receptor is not known. Base qualities are missing; no much larger clone stands one base away. The data stem from a study of blood T cell repertoires in COVID-19 (dated by TCRdb to 2020 to 2021). Background on the whole study: Collaborator samples came from the United States, Italy and Spain and covered acute and convalescent phases of COVID-19. The prospective study material was composed of cDNA or gDNA derived from T cells, B-cell-depleted T cells, or PBMCs. Subjects who had been exposed to COVID-19, were actively infected with it, or had recovered from it provided the deeply sampled blood TCRbeta repertoires that made up the dataset. HLA class I and class II types, where available, came from metadata supplied by the sample provider rather than from assay-based typing. The repertoires were made available in a free public database intended to serve as a resource for research on the immune response to SARS-CoV-2. Samples came from the ongoing ImmuneRACE study (first 160 participants) plus 1,254 subjects from 6 global collaborators. Sample metadata almost always included a de-identified subject ID, COVID-19 status, age in years and sex.

One collaborating source in Seattle enrolled patients during active infection and followed them longitudinally through the course of disease. The collaborating institutions used their own protocols to collect whole blood in K2EDTA tubes. Collaborator samples were shipped for TCRbeta analysis as frozen whole blood, isolated PBMCs, or DNA extracted from either sample type. Overall results and qualifications from the work: How much clinical and demographic metadata was included differed by source and by participant, and the metadata was provided uncurated.

TCRbeta CDR3 regions were amplified from genomic DNA by means of the immunoSEQ Assay, a bias-controlled multiplex PCR. Per the original workflow: Within the assay, amplification of reference gene primers was used to estimate how many nucleated cells each sample contained. To quantify the absolute abundance of each unique TCRbeta CDR3 rearrangement, sequence reads were collapsed and filtered. For each sample, productive Simpson clonality was calculated as the square root of Simpson's diversity index over productive rearrangements. TCRdb's version of the immuneACCESS table is confined to in-frame rearrangements and falls short of the full clone set. An unresolved V gene accounts for under half of the shortfall where checked; the remainder is of unknown origin. V, J and clone size were drawn from that table, and D and trimming were deduced from the DNA. Present in this sample are approximately 290,000 clones, about 85% of which were seen just once. 0.7% to 1% of the sample belongs to the ten largest clones.

This clonotype originated in a human donor with COVID-19, enrolled during active disease. The donor label of this sample is uncertain. The specimen was peripheral blood.

The DNA reads as follows: TGTGCCAGTAGGCCTACAGGGGGCAGGCAGCCCCAGCATTTT. Translation gives CASRPTGGRQPQHF. This chain joins TRBV19 to TRBJ1-5; the central 9 bases match TRBD1. Relative to germline, V is missing 6 bases and J is missing 7 bases, with 7 bases of the junction outside any gene match. From the cysteine up to the phenylalanine, the CDR3 has a length of 14 residues. Only CDR3 DNA remains: 42 bases, in frame from the first base. CDR1 and CDR2 are read off the germline V gene (reference sequence) as LNHDA and SQIVND.